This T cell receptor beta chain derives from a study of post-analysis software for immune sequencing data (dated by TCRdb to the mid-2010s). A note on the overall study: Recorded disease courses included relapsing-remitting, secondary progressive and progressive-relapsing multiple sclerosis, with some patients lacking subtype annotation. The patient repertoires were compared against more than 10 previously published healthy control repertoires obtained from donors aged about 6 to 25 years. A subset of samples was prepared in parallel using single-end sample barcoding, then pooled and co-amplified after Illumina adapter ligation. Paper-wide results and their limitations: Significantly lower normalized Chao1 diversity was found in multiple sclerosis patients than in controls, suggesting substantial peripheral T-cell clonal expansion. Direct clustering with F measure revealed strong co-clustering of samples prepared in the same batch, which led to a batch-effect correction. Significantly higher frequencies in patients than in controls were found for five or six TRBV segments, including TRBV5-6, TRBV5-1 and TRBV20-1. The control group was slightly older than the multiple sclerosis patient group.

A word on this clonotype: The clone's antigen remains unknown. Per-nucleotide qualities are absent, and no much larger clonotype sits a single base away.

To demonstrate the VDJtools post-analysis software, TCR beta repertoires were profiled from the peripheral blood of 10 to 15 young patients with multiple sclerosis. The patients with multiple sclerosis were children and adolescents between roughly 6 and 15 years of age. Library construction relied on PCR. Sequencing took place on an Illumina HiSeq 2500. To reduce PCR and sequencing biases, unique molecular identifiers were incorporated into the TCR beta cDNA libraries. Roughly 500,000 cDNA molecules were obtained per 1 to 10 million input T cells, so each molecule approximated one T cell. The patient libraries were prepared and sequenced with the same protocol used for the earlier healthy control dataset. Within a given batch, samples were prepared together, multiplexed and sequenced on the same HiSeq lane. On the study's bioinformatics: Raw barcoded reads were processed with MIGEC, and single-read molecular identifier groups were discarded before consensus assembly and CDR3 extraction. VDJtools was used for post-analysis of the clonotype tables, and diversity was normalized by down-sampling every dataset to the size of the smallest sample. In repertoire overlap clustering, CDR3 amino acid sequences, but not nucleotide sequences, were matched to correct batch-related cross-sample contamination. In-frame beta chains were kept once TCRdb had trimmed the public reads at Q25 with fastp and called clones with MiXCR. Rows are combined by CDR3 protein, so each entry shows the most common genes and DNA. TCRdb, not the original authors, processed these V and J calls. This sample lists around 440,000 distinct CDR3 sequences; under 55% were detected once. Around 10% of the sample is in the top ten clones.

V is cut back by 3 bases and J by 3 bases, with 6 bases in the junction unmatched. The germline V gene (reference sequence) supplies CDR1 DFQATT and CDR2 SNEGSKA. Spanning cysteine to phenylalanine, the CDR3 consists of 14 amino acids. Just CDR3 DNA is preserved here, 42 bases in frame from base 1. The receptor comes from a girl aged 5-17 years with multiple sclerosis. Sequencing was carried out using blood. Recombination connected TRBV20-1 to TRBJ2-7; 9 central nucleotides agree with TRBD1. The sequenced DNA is TGCAGTGCTAGGACCGGACAGGGGTACTACGAGCAGTACTTC. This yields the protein CSARTGQGYYEQYF.